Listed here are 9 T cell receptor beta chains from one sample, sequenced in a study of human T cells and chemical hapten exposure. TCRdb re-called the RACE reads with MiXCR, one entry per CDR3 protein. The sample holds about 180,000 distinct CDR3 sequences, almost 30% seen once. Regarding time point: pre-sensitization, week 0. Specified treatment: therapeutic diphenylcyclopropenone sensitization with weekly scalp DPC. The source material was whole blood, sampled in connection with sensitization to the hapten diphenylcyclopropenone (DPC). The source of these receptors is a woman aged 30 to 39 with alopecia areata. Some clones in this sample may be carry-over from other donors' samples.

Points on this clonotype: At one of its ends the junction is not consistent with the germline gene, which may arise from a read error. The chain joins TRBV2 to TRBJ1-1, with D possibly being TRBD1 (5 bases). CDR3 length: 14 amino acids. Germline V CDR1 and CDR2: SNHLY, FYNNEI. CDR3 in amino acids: CVSGGTARGTEAFF. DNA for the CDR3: TGTGTCAGCGGGGGGACCGCGAGGGGCACTGAAGCTTTCTTT.

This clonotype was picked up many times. This chain's CDR3 is CASSLAGTNEKLFF. As DNA, the CDR3 is TGTGCCAGCAGTTTGGCGGGGACTAATGAAAAACTGTTTTTT. This rearrangement joins TRBV12-3 or TRBV12-4 to TRBJ1-4; D uncertain. The CDR3 runs 14 residues. V lost 3 bases and J 2 bases, leaving 7 bases between the germline ends.

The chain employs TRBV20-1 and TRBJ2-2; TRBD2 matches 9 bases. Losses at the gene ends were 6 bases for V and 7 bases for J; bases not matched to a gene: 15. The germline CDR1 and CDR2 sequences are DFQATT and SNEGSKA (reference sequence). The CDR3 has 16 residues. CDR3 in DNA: TGCAGTGCCCCAAGACAGACTAGCGGTATCGGCGGGGAGCTGTTTTTT. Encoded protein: CSAPRQTSGIGGELFF.

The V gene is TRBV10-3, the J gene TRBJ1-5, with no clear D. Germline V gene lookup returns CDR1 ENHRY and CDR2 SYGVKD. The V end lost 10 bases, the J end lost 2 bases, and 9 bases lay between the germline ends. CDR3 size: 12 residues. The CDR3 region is CATKEGNQPQHF. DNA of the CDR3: TGTGCCACCAAGGAGGGCAATCAGCCCCAGCATTTT.

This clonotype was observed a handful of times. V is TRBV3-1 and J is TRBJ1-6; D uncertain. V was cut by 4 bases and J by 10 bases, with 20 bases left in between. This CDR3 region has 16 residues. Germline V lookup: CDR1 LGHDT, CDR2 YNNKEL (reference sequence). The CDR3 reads CASSLGLRGKGSPLHF. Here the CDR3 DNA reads TGTGCCAGCAGCCTTGGGCTTCGGGGTAAAGGATCACCCCTCCACTTT.

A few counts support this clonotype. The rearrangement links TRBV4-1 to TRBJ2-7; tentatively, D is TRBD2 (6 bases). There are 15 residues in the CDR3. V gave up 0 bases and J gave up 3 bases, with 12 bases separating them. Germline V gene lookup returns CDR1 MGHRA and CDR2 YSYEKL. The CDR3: CASSQELLAIYEQYF. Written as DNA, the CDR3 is TGCGCCAGCAGCCAAGAATTACTAGCAATCTACGAGCAGTACTTC.

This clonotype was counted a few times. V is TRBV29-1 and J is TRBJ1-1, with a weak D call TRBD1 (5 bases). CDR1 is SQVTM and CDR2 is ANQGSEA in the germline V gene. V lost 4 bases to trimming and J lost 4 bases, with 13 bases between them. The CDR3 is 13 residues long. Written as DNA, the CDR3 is TGCAGCGTTGCCAGGAGGCAGGGCACTGAAGCTTTCTTT. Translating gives CSVARRQGTEAFF.

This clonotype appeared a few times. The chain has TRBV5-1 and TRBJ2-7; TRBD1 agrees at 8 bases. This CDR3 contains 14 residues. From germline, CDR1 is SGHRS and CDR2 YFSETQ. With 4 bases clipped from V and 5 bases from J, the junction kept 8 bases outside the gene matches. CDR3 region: CASSPGQVRNEQYF. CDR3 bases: TGCGCCAGCAGCCCGGGACAGGTTCGGAACGAGCAGTACTTC.

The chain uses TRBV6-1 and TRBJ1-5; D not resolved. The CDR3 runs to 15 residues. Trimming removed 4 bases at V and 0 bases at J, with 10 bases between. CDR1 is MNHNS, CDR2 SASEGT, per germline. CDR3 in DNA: TGTGCCAGCAGTGGTACACCAAATAGCAATCAGCCCCAGCATTTT. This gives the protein CASSGTPNSNQPQHF.